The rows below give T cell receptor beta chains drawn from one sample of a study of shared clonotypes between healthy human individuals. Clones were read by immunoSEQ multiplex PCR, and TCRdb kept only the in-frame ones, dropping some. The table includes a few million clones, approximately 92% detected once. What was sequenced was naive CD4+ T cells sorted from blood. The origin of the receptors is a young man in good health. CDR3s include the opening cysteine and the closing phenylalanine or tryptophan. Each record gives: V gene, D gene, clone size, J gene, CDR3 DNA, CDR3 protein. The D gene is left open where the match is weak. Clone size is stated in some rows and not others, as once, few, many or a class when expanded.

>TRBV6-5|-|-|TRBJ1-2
TGTGCCAGCAGTTTAATGGGGCGGTACTATGGCTACACCTTC
CASSLMGRYYGYTF
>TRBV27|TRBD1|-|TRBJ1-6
TGTGCCAGCAGTTCCACAGGGGTCAATTCACCCCTCCACTTT
CASSSTGVNSPLHF
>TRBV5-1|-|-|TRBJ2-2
TGCGCCAGCAGCTCTCCAAAACCAACGGCCGGGGAGCTGTTTTTT
CASSSPKPTAGELFF
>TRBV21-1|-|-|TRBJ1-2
TGTGCCAGCAGCAAAGAGATTAACAGGGGGCCGCACTATGGCTACACCTTC
CASSKEINRGPHYGYTF
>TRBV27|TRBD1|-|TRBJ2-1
TGTGCCAGCAGATACGCAGGGGGCGGGGAGGAGCAGTTCTTC
CASRYAGGGEEQFF
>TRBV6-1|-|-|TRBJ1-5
TGTGCCAGCAGGCTGACAGTGGCCAATCAGCCCCAGCATTTT
CASRLTVANQPQHF
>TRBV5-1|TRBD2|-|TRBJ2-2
TGCGCCAGCAGCTATTCCGGGACTAGCATTTTAACCGGGGAGCTGTTTTTT
CASSYSGTSILTGELFF
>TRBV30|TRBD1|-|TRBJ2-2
TGTGCCTTCAAAGGGGGCAGGGGTGGCGGGGAGCTGTTTTTT
CAFKGGRGGGELFF
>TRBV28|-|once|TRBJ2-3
TGTGCCAGCAGTTTATCGGACAGTTCCACAGATACGCAGTATTTT
CASSLSDSSTDTQYF
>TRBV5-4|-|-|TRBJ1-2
TGTGCCAGCAGCTTGGTCTCCGGCGGCTACACCTTC
CASSLVSGGYTF
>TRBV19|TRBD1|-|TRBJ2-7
TGTGCCACCGCCTCGAGGGCAGGGGGTGGCGAGCAGTACTTC
CATASRAGGGEQYF
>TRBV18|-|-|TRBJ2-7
TGTGCCAGCTCAAAGGAGGGGGGGGCCTTCGAGCAGTACTTC
CASSKEGGAFEQYF
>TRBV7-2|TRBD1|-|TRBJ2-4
TGTGCCAGCAGCATACAGGGGGCGAATGGGATTCAGTACTTC
CASSIQGANGIQYF
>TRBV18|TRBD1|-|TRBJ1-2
TGTGCCAGCTCACGGGACAGCAACTATGGCTACACCTTC
CASSRDSNYGYTF
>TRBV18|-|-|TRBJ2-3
TGTGCCAGCTCACGGAAAGGGGCTAGCAGCACAGATACGCAGTATTTT
CASSRKGASSTDTQYF
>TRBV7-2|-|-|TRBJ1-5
TGTGCCAGCAGCTTAGTAGGGAGTAGTAGCAATCAGCCCCAGCATTTT
CASSLVGSSSNQPQHF
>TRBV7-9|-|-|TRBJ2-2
TGTGCCAGCAGCCACGAGATGGGGAGGAGCACCGGGGAGCTGTTTTTT
CASSHEMGRSTGELFF
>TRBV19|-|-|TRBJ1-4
TGTGCCAGTAGTCTCCTTGGGGCCGGGGCGACTAATGAAAAACTGTTTTTT
CASSLLGAGATNEKLFF
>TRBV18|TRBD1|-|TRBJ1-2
TGTGCCAGCTCACCTGACAGGGTGACCTATGGCTACACCTTC
CASSPDRVTYGYTF
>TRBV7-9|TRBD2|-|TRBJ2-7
TGTGCCAGCAGCTGGGGGAGCGGGACCTCCTACGAGCAGTACTTC
CASSWGSGTSYEQYF
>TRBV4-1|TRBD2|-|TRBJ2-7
TGCGCCAGCAGCCAAGATTTGCGGGGGTCCTACGAGCAGTACTTC
CASSQDLRGSYEQYF
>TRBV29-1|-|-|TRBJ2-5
TGCAGCGTTGAACAGGGCTCTTACCAAGAGACCCAGTACTTC
CSVEQGSYQETQYF
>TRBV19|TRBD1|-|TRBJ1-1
TGTGCCAGTACCTTCCGGACAGGGGAACAAGCTTTCTTT
CASTFRTGEQAFF
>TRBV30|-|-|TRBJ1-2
TGTGCCTGGAGTATGGGCCGGGGGGGGAGCGGGGGCTACACCTTC
CAWSMGRGGSGGYTF